A single sample is the source of the 8 T cell receptor beta chains below, sequenced in a study of blood T cell repertoires in COVID-19. Sequenced by immunoSEQ multiplex PCR; TCRdb stores in-frame clones only, minus some. The table has 300,000 to 350,000 clones, roughly 88% seen once; the top ten hold around 4.6%. Material: PBMCs or T cells enriched from blood (not recorded which). Every receptor here comes from a man aged 30-40 years who had recovered from COVID-19.

Note on this clone: The junction shows a germline mismatch at one end, possibly a read error. The V gene is TRBV4-1, the J gene TRBJ1-3; 12 nucleotides line up with TRBD1. The CDR3 has 15 residues. Per the germline V gene, CDR1 is MGHRA and CDR2 is YSYEKL. The CDR3 coding sequence is TGCGCCAGCAGCCCGGGACAGGGGGCTGGGAACACCATATATTTT. It translates to CASSPGQGAGNTIYF.

This clone appeared a single time. The gene calls are TRBV3-1 (or the pseudogene TRBV3-2) and TRBJ1-2; 10 bases are a match to TRBD1. Germline V gives CDR1 LGHDT, CDR2 YNNKEL (reference sequence). The junction had 5 bases not matched to a gene; V was cut back by 1 base and J by 3 bases. The CDR3 sequence is 16 residues long. This chain's CDR3 is CASSQGQGAPYYGYTF. In DNA, the CDR3 is TGTGCCAGCAGCCAAGGACAGGGGGCGCCTTACTATGGCTACACCTTC.

The CDR3 loop is CASSPLAAISYNEQFF. The DNA of the CDR3 is TGTGCCAGCAGCCCCTTAGCGGCTATCTCCTACAATGAGCAGTTCTTC. The V call is TRBV7-3, the J call TRBJ2-1; maybe TRBD2 (6 bases). CDR1 and CDR2 from the germline V gene are SGHTA and FQGTGA. The CDR3 runs 16 residues. Trimming left V 5 bases short and J 0 bases short, with 14 bases between.

The chain couples TRBV21-1 to TRBJ1-5; the tabulated D call, TRBD1, remains unverified against the DNA. TRBV21-1 is marked as a pseudogene. The CDR3 loop spans 18 amino acids. CDR3 coding DNA: TGTGCCAGCAGCAAAGCTTGGACAGGTGTGCAACGCAATCAGCCCCAGCATTTT. It codes for CASSKAWTGVQRNQPQHF.

The genes are TRBV10-3 and TRBJ1-3, with D possibly matching TRBD1 (5 bases). The V gene lost 6 bases and the J gene lost 1 base, with 10 bases spanning the gap. Germline lookup yields CDR1 ENHRY and CDR2 SYGVKD. The CDR3 consists of 14 residues. The CDR3 nucleotides are TGTGCCATCAGCGAAGACAGATCTGGAAACACCATATATTTT. Translated, it gives CAISEDRSGNTIYF.

This clone was found a few times. The chain is built from TRBV4-1 and TRBJ1-2, with D tentatively TRBD1 (5 bases). V lost 0 bases and J 4 bases, leaving 18 bases between the germline ends. Germline values: CDR1 MGHRA, CDR2 YSYEKL. The CDR3 extends over 17 amino acids. DNA of the CDR3: TGCGCCAGCAGCCAAGACTTGGGGTGGTGGGGGGGCTATGGCTACACCTTC. Its protein product is CASSQDLGWWGGYGYTF.

J is TRBJ1-1 and V is TRBV12-3 or TRBV12-4; D gene uncertain. The CDR3 length is 13 residues. V was trimmed by 5 bases and J by 3 bases, leaving 10 bases between them. In nucleotides, the CDR3 is TGTGCCAGCAGTATATACCAGGACACTGAAGCTTTCTTT. This sequence encodes CASSIYQDTEAFF.

This chain uses TRBV6-1 with TRBJ2-4; possibly TRBD2 for D (5 bases). The CDR3 covers 16 residues. Germline V gives CDR1 MNHNS, CDR2 SASEGT. The V gene lost 2 bases and the J gene lost 4 bases, with 15 bases spanning the gap. In DNA form, the CDR3 reads TGTGCCAGCAGTGAATTTCGGGGTGCCGAAAAAAACATTCAGTACTTC. Protein product: CASSEFRGAEKNIQYF.